This T cell receptor (beta chain) was documented in a study of T cells in women clearing cervical HPV infection. For the study at large: With HLA typing for only a few women, HLA confounding remains possible.

Each participant carried one incident cervical HPV16 infection only. Whole-study results and caveats: Controls had more TRBV6-7 (0.16%) than cases (about 0.11%).

CDR3 size: 15 residues. CDR1 and CDR2 (germline): MDHEN, SYDVKM. V was pared by 3 bases and J by 0 bases, with 11 bases between. For this clone: Its specificity is not known. The read ends 3 residues early relative to the CDR3; the germline J gene fills the gap. Other DNA sequences in the sample encode the same CDR3.

Assay: immunoSEQ multiplex PCR; the TCRdb copy retains only in-frame clones and omits some. The table for this sample gives about 41,000 clones. The chain uses TRBV28 and TRBJ1-1, with D possibly matching TRBD1 (5 bases). The receptor was derived from a woman aged 18-70 years with a cervical HPV16 infection that either progressed to CIN3+ or cleared (not recorded which). Specimen: blood buffy coat. Partial CDR3 DNA: TGTGCCAGCAGTTTGAGGGGACTTTTGAACACTGAA. Translated: CASSLRGLLNTE. The complete CDR3 reads CASSLRGLLNTEAFF. Complete variable domain (other parts from reference TRBV28 and TRBJ1-1): DVKVTQSSRYLVKRTGEKVFLECVQDMDHENMFWYRQDPGLGLRLIYFSYDVKMKEKGDIPEGYSVSREKKERFSLILESASTNQTSMYLCASSLRGLLNTEAFFGQGTRLTVV.